This TCR beta chain was captured by sequencing in a study of response to subunit inactivated influenza vaccine. TCRdb reprocessed the RT-PCR reads with MiXCR, giving one entry per CDR3 protein. The sample includes a few hundred thousand distinct CDR3 sequences, about a fifth of them seen just once. CDR3 size: 11 residues. V shed 4 bases and J shed 8 bases, with 6 bases lying between them. The V and J genes are TRBV12-3 or TRBV12-4 and TRBJ1-5; D is uncertain. The input for sequencing was PBMCs from blood, taken 21 months after vaccination. The clonotype was recovered from a man in his fifties or sixties who received an inactivated influenza vaccine. The CDR3 spells CASSSTEPQHF. The DNA for the CDR3 is TGTGCCAGCAGTTCGACGGAGCCCCAGCATTTT.